The 16 T cell receptor beta chains listed next were all sequenced from one sample in a study of tumor and adjacent non-tumor tissue in lung cancer. The template was RNA from unsorted bulk tissue. Three rounds of nested PCR, following a modified ARM-PCR protocol, produced the TCRbeta library. MiXCR was run by TCRdb on the multiplex PCR reads, yielding one entry per CDR3 protein. This table holds around 79,000 distinct CDR3 sequences, 72% found once. Sequenced input: lung tumor tissue. Receptors were obtained from a woman in her thirties or forties with non-small cell lung cancer.

Turning to this clonotype: Mismatch with germline at one junction end may stem from a read error. The rearrangement uses TRBV10-1 and TRBJ2-3; no reliable D call. CDR1 and CDR2 from the germline V gene are WNHNN and SYGVQD (reference sequence). There are 13 residues in the CDR3. CDR3 loop: CTNRDFSADMQYF. DNA for the CDR3: TGCACCAACAGAGATTTCAGCGCAGATATGCAGTATTTT.

This rearrangement joins TRBV19 to TRBJ2-1, with TRBD2 identical over 8 bases. CDR3 size: 13 residues. V was clipped by 7 bases and J by 4 bases; unmatched bases: 3. Germline values: CDR1 LNHDA, CDR2 SQIVND (reference sequence). CDR3 sequence: CASTLAEYNEQFF. The CDR3 DNA is TGTGCCAGTACACTAGCGGAGTACAATGAGCAGTTCTTC.

Concerning this clonotype: No conserved phenylalanine or tryptophan ends this CDR3, so it is likely a read error. This sequence joins TRBV5-4 and TRBJ2-3; D remains ambiguous. Trimming left V 4 bases short and J 6 bases short, with 9 bases between. The germline gives CDR1 SGHNT, CDR2 YYREEE (reference sequence). This CDR3 is 12 amino acids long. The CDR3 spells CASSPYWDTQYC. In nucleotides, the CDR3 is TGTGCCAGCAGCCCCTACTGGGATACGCAGTATTGT.

Details on this clonotype: The conserved final phenylalanine or tryptophan is absent from the CDR3, which likely points to a read error. The rearrangement uses TRBV28 and TRBJ1-1; D not certain. CDR3 length: 12 amino acids. From germline, CDR1 is MDHEN and CDR2 SYDVKM. DNA for the CDR3: TGTGCTAGCAGTTTCGGGGACACTGAAGCTTTCCTT. It encodes CASSFGDTEAFL.

For this clonotype: Because it lacks the conserved phenylalanine or tryptophan at the end, this CDR3 is likely a read error. V usage is TRBV11-2 and J usage is TRBJ2-3; D unclear. The CDR3 covers 14 residues. Germline CDR1 is SGHAT and CDR2 is FQNNGV. DNA of the CDR3: TGTGCCAGCAGCTTAGTTGGTTGCACAGATACACAGTATCTT. Translated, it gives CASSLVGCTDTQYL.

On this clonotype itself: The CDR3 does not end in the conserved phenylalanine or tryptophan, so this is likely a read error. The DNA is left out, because the CDR3 cannot be placed on it with certainty; the CDR3 is given as TCRdb lists it. The chain combines TRBV11-2 with TRBJ2-4; the table's D call, TRBD2, has no DNA check behind it. Germline-derived CDR1 and CDR2 are SGHAT and FQNNGV. The CDR3 extends over 16 residues, inclusive of both ends. CDR3 in amino acids: CAGSPLTSGWDNIQYL.

This clonotype was observed at least ten times. This chain connects TRBV14 to TRBJ2-7, with 16 bases aligning to TRBD2. The germline V gene has CDR1 SGHDN and CDR2 FVKESK. The CDR3 extends over 20 amino acids. With V trimmed by 4 bases and J by 2 bases, 14 bases remained unmatched. CDR3 nucleotide sequence: TGTGCCAGCAGCCCAGCCGCCGGGACTAGCGGGAGGGGAAGGGCCTACGAGCAGTACTTC. Protein: CASSPAAGTSGRGRAYEQYF.

About this clonotype itself: The conserved phenylalanine or tryptophan normally closing the CDR3 is absent here, so this likely arose from a read error. The chain combines TRBV6-1 with TRBJ1-1; D unresolved. The CDR3 is 13 amino acids. The germline V gene encodes CDR1 MNHNS and CDR2 SASEGT. The V and J ends lost 2 bases and 7 bases respectively, with 11 bases between them. CDR3 sequence reads: CASSESMTNEAFY. The CDR3 DNA follows: TGTGCCAGCAGTGAATCAATGACAAATGAAGCTTTCTAT.

Comments on this clonotype: The CDR3 does not close with the conserved phenylalanine or tryptophan, likely indicating a read error. The genes are TRBV14 and TRBJ1-1, with TRBD1 matching 10 bases. This CDR3 spans 14 amino acids. Germline V CDR1 and CDR2: SGHDN, FVKESK. J gave up 5 bases and V 8 bases, and 8 bases lay outside the gene matches. The CDR3 sequence: CASGFRTGGTEAFL. Written as DNA, the CDR3 is TGTGCCAGCGGCTTCAGGACAGGGGGGACTGAAGCTTTCTTA.

This CDR3 reads CASTVSGLYEQYF. The CDR3 DNA is TGTGCCAGCACCGTATCTGGACTCTACGAGCAGTACTTC. This chain uses TRBV28 with TRBJ2-7; weak D call: TRBD2 (5 bases). This CDR3 has 13 residues. The ends were cut back, 7 bases at V and 3 bases at J, with 13 bases in the middle. CDR1 is MDHEN, CDR2 SYDVKM, per germline.

V usage is TRBV5-4 and J usage is TRBJ2-2; 7 nucleotides agree with TRBD2. The V gene end was trimmed by 9 bases and the J gene end by 4 bases; junction bases not matched to a gene: 12. The CDR3 is 15 residues long. CDR1 and CDR2 from the germline V gene are SGHNT and YYREEE (reference sequence). The CDR3, as DNA: TGTGCCAAGAGAGAGGGAGGGCCCGGCACCGGGGAGCTGTTTTTT. Translation: CAKREGGPGTGELFF.

In the case of this clonotype: One end of the junction fails to match germline, which may point to a read error. The CDR3 bases are TGCAGTGTTGAAAGCTGGGACAGGGGCAAGTACCAGCAGTATTTC. This gives the protein CSVESWDRGKYQQYF. The chain carries TRBV29-1 and TRBJ2-7; 10 bases align to TRBD1. The CDR3 is 15 residues long. Germline CDR1 is SQVTM and CDR2 is ANQGSEA.

As for this clonotype: At one end, the junction sequence differs from germline, possibly due to a read error. This chain joins TRBV6-2 or TRBV6-3 and TRBJ2-6; the match to TRBD2 covers 9 bases. CDR1 and CDR2 (germline): MNHEY, SVGEGT. The CDR3 runs to 19 residues. In DNA form, the CDR3 reads TGTGCCAGTAGCGGGGGCGCACCCCATTTACTCTCTGGAGCCAACGTCCTGACTTTC. It is translated as CASSGGAPHLLSGANVLTF.

The table lists this clonotype with many counts. The chain is built from TRBV28 and TRBJ2-3; TRBD2 matches 10 bases. V shed 8 bases, J shed 1 base, and the junction held 6 bases outside the gene matches. The germline V gene encodes CDR1 MDHEN and CDR2 SYDVKM. The CDR3 sequence is 15 residues long. CDR3 sequence (DNA): TGTGCCAGCCGATCCGGGACTAGCGGCACAGATACGCAGTATTTT. Translating it yields CASRSGTSGTDTQYF.

Comment on this clonotype: Germline and junction disagree at one end, which may indicate a read error. The J gene is TRBJ1-1, the V gene TRBV11-2, with a tentative D call TRBD1 (5 bases). Germline V gives CDR1 SGHAT, CDR2 FQNNGV. The CDR3 has 13 residues. The CDR3 sequence: CASSRQSNSEAFF. In DNA, the CDR3 is TGTGCCAGTAGCCGACAGTCCAACAGTGAAGCTTTCTTT.

This clonotype was counted a single time. V and J are TRBV9 and TRBJ2-2, with D uncertain. V lost 3 bases and J lost 4, with 13 bases in between. Germline V lookup: CDR1 SGDLS, CDR2 YYNGEE. This CDR3 comprises 15 residues. CDR3 in amino acids: CASSARALGTGELFF. CDR3 DNA sequence: TGTGCCAGCAGCGCCCGGGCTCTTGGCACCGGGGAGCTGTTTTTT.